Below, 17 T cell receptor beta chains from the same sample are listed, as sequenced in a study of shared clonotypes between healthy human individuals. The assay was immunoSEQ multiplex PCR, and TCRdb's table has in-frame clones only and misses some. The repertoire consists of over a million clones, with approximately 70% occurring once and the leading ten covering nearly 1.5%. Material: memory CD4+ T cells sorted from blood. Subset in this sample: CD45RA-negative fraction. Source of these receptors: a man between 18 and 35 years old in good health.

CDR3 in amino acids: CASSDLTNYGYTF. CDR3 DNA: TGTGCCAGTAGTGATCTTACTAACTATGGCTACACCTTC. The chain links TRBV19 to TRBJ1-2; D gene ambiguous. In germline, CDR1 is LNHDA, CDR2 SQIVND (reference sequence). The CDR3 has 13 amino acids. V lost 5 bases and J lost 0, with 7 bases in between.

The rearrangement joins TRBV2 to TRBJ1-2; D ambiguous. Germline lookup yields CDR1 SNHLY and CDR2 FYNNEI. Trimming pared 4 bases from V and 7 bases from J, leaving 19 bases between. The CDR3 runs 15 residues. CDR3 in DNA: TGTGCCAGCAGTGTAAGAGTCAGCGGATCTGCTGGCTACACCTTC. It codes for CASSVRVSGSAGYTF.

This clone turned up a few times. V is TRBV5-6 and J is TRBJ1-5; 7 bases line up with TRBD1. The CDR3 runs to 14 residues. Unmatched junction bases numbered 7, after V lost 4 bases and J lost 6 bases. Germline V gene lookup returns CDR1 SGHDT and CDR2 YYEEEE. The CDR3 loop is CASSQTGRSQPQHF. In nucleotides, the CDR3 is TGTGCCAGCAGCCAGACAGGGCGGTCTCAGCCCCAGCATTTT. The variable domain in full, with the rest retrieved from reference TRBV5-6 and TRBJ1-5, is DAGVTQSPTHLIKTRGQQVTLRCSPKSGHDTVSWYQQALGQGPQFIFQYYEEEERQRGNFPDRFSGHQFPNYSSELNVNALLLGDSALYLCASSQTGRSQPQHFGDGTRLSIL.

This chain uses TRBV27 with TRBJ2-1; TRBD2 matches 11 bases. This CDR3 is built from 15 residues. Trimming removed 7 bases from V and 7 bases from J; junction bases left unmatched: 9. CDR1 is MNHEY, CDR2 SMNVEV, per germline (reference sequence). CDR3 residues: CASNPFLAGGNEQFF. The CDR3 DNA is TGTGCCAGCAACCCGTTTCTAGCGGGGGGAAATGAGCAGTTCTTC.

This chain uses TRBV5-1 with TRBJ2-5; tentatively, D is TRBD2 (6 bases). The CDR3 has 15 residues. V was trimmed by 1 base and J by 2 bases, leaving 12 bases between them. Per germline, CDR1 SGHRS and CDR2 YFSETQ. Here the CDR3 reads CASSLPVGTQETQYF. The CDR3 DNA reads as TGCGCCAGCAGCTTGCCCGTGGGGACTCAAGAGACCCAGTACTTC.

This rearrangement joins TRBV7-9 to TRBJ1-6; weak D call: TRBD1 (5 bases). CDR3 size: 15 residues. CDR1 and CDR2 (germline): SEHNR, FQNEAQ (reference sequence). The V and J ends lost 3 bases and 6 bases respectively, with 12 bases between them. CDR3 residues: CASSFNRLGNSPLHF. Here the CDR3 DNA reads TGTGCCAGCAGCTTCAACAGGCTAGGTAATTCACCCCTCCACTTT.

The chain links TRBV5-5 to TRBJ2-5; 8 bases align to TRBD1. CDR1 SGHKS and CDR2 YYEKEE come from the germline V gene (reference sequence). The CDR3 is made up of 14 amino acids. V was clipped by 3 bases and J by 4 bases; unmatched bases: 5. The CDR3, as DNA: TGTGCCAGCAGCTCCTATGACAGGGGAGAGACCCAGTACTTC. Encoded protein: CASSSYDRGETQYF.

The rearrangement joins TRBV9 to TRBJ1-2; a possible D gene is TRBD1 (6 bases). CDR1 and CDR2 (germline): SGDLS, YYNGEE. V was cut by 5 bases and J by 2 bases, with 10 bases left in between. This CDR3 is 13 amino acids long. CDR3 sequence (DNA): TGTGCCAGCAGTTATACAGGGAACTATGGCTACACCTTC. Amino acids: CASSYTGNYGYTF.

Concerning this clone: A much larger clone is a single base away; this may be a read error. The V gene is TRBV27, the J gene TRBJ1-1, with 7 positions matching TRBD1. The germline V gene has CDR1 MNHEY and CDR2 SMNVEV (reference sequence). The trim removed 5 bases at V and 5 bases at J, leaving 5 bases unmatched. The CDR3 is made up of 13 amino acids. The CDR3 DNA reads TGTGCCAGCAGTCAACAGGGGAAGACTGAAGCTTTCTTT. Protein sequence: CASSQQGKTEAFF.

The rearrangement joins TRBV6-1 to TRBJ2-2; 9 bases map to TRBD1. The CDR3 has 13 residues. CDR1 and CDR2 (germline): MNHNS, SASEGT. V trimming: 11 bases; J trimming: 5 bases; junction bases outside the gene matches: 6. The CDR3 DNA is TGTGCCGGAAGGGACAGGGTGACCGGGGAGCTGTTTTTT. It codes for CAGRDRVTGELFF.

The V gene is TRBV28, the J gene TRBJ1-2; TRBD1 agrees at 7 bases. This CDR3 has 12 residues. The germline CDR1 and CDR2 sequences are MDHEN and SYDVKM. Losses at the gene ends were 6 bases for V and 7 bases for J; bases not matched to a gene: 5. This chain's CDR3 is CASREGARGYTF. CDR3 sequence (DNA): TGTGCCAGCAGGGAGGGGGCCCGTGGCTACACCTTC.

The chain recombines TRBV7-6 with TRBJ2-3; D is unclear. Germline-derived CDR1 and CDR2 are SGHVS and FNYEAQ. V was shortened by 2 bases and J by 0 bases, with 12 bases between the two germline ends. CDR3 length: 16 residues. The DNA for the CDR3 is TGTGCCAGCAGCTTATTCGGCTTTCAAAGCACAGATACGCAGTATTTT. Its protein product is CASSLFGFQSTDTQYF. The variable domain in full, with the rest retrieved from reference TRBV7-6 and TRBJ2-3, is GAGVSQSPRYKVTKRGQDVALRCDPISGHVSLYWYRQALGQGPEFLTYFNYEAQQDKSGLPNDRFSAERPEGSISTLTIQRTEQRDSAMYRCASSLFGFQSTDTQYFGPGTRLTVL.

The chain employs TRBV19 and TRBJ1-5; the D is unclear. The CDR3 sequence is 14 residues long. Looked up from germline, CDR1 is LNHDA and CDR2 is SQIVND (reference sequence). Trimming removed 7 bases at V and 3 bases at J, with 13 bases between. Written as DNA, the CDR3 is TGTGCCAGTACCCCCCCCGGACCCAATCAGCCCCAGCATTTT. It translates to CASTPPGPNQPQHF.

The genes are TRBV27 and TRBJ2-1; D gene uncertain. Germline loops: CDR1 MNHEY, CDR2 SMNVEV (reference sequence). CDR3 size: 14 residues. Deletions cut 6 bases from V and 9 bases from J, with 18 bases between. CDR3 DNA: TGTGCCAGCAGGACCGTCCCTCTCAATTTTGAGCAGTTCTTC. Protein sequence: CASRTVPLNFEQFF.

The V gene is TRBV25-1, the J gene TRBJ2-1, with D perhaps matching TRBD2 (6 bases). The CDR3 spans 15 residues. The germline V gene has CDR1 MGHDK and CDR2 SYGVNS. With 1 base removed from V and 7 bases from J, the gap between germline ends came to 14 bases. CDR3 DNA: TGTGCCAGCAGTGAATTTGGGAGGTCTCGGAATGAGCAGTTCTTC. It codes for CASSEFGRSRNEQFF.

A single count supports this clone. This chain joins TRBV25-1 and TRBJ2-1; maybe TRBD2 (5 bases). Germline CDR1 is MGHDK and CDR2 is SYGVNS. Deletions cut 3 bases from V and 0 bases from J, with 6 bases between. The CDR3 is made up of 14 amino acids. CDR3 nucleotide sequence: TGTGCCAGCAGTGACGGGATCTCCTACAATGAGCAGTTCTTC. This encodes CASSDGISYNEQFF.

The chain carries TRBV7-6 and TRBJ1-1, with D perhaps TRBD1 (6 bases). The length of the CDR3 is 16 residues. Trimming pared 1 base from V and 5 bases from J, leaving 17 bases between. CDR1 and CDR2 from the germline V gene are SGHVS and FNYEAQ. The CDR3: CASSLGGRDVWTEAFF. The CDR3 DNA is TGTGCCAGCAGCTTAGGGGGGCGGGACGTCTGGACTGAAGCTTTCTTT.